The 23 T cell receptor beta chains below were found in one sample sequenced in a study of beta chain features in type 1 diabetes. The study's findings and limits: A moderate, significant TCRB CDR3 shortening appeared in type 1 diabetes across four CD4+ subsets.

The antigens these receptors bind are not known. cDNA synthesis used the whole RNA isolate, giving expressed TCRB sequences. The assay was immunoSEQ multiplex PCR, and TCRdb's table has in-frame clones only and misses some. Of a few hundred thousand clones listed, more than 11% are singletons. Specimen: naive CD4+ T cells from blood. These receptors all stem from a man aged 25 to 40 with type 1 diabetes.

The chain recombines TRBV7-2 with TRBJ2-2; D may be TRBD2 (6 bases). CDR3 length equals 17 residues. The germline V and J ends were trimmed by 2 bases and 7 bases, with 20 bases remaining between them. CDR1 is SGHTA and CDR2 is FQGNSA in the germline V gene. CDR3 sequence reads: CASSLHSSGVGIGELFF. The CDR3 DNA follows: TGTGCCAGCAGCTTACACAGTTCGGGAGTGGGTATCGGGGAGCTGTTTTTT.

The chain uses TRBV6-5 and TRBJ2-7; tentatively, D is TRBD1 (5 bases). Germline CDR1 reads MNHEY; CDR2 reads SVGAGI. Trimming left V 5 bases short and J 2 bases short, with 13 bases between. The CDR3 has 14 amino acids. CDR3 amino acids: CASSDIRTTYEQYF. CDR3 DNA sequence: TGTGCCAGCAGTGACATACGGACAACCTACGAGCAGTACTTC.

This rearrangement joins TRBV7-2 to TRBJ2-5; the D gene is possibly TRBD1 (6 bases). Germline V lookup: CDR1 SGHTA, CDR2 FQGNSA. The V end lost 1 base, the J end lost 5 bases, and 8 bases lay between the germline ends. The CDR3 totals 13 residues. CDR3 DNA sequence: TGTGCCAGCAGCTTAGACAGGGTTGAGACCCAGTACTTC. Amino acid sequence: CASSLDRVETQYF. Combining the CDR3 with reference TRBV7-2 and TRBJ2-5 gives the whole variable domain GAGVSQSPSNKVTEKGKDVELRCDPISGHTALYWYRQSLGQGLEFLIYFQGNSAPDKSGLPSDRFSAERTGGSVSTLTIQRTQQEDSAVYLCASSLDRVETQYFGPGTRLLVL.

This clone was counted between two and nine times. This chain uses TRBV6-6 with TRBJ1-1, with a tentative D call TRBD1 (5 bases). V was shortened by 5 bases and J by 4 bases, with 17 bases between the two germline ends. Germline V gene lookup returns CDR1 MNHNY and CDR2 SVGAGI (reference sequence). This CDR3 region has 15 residues. Here the CDR3 reads CASSNPGAGGTEAFF. CDR3 in DNA: TGTGCCAGCAGTAACCCCGGGGCGGGGGGCACTGAAGCTTTCTTT.

This clone has a single count. The V call is TRBV18, the J call TRBJ2-1; 9 bases align to TRBD1. Trimming at V came to 5 bases and at J to 4 bases, leaving 6 bases not matched to a gene. Germline V gene data show CDR1 as KGHSH and CDR2 as LQKENI. The CDR3 is 15 residues long. The CDR3 DNA sequence: TGTGCCAGCTCAGCTCCGGGACAGGGTTACAATGAGCAGTTCTTC. Amino acid sequence: CASSAPGQGYNEQFF.

The chain combines TRBV7-9 with TRBJ2-7, with 9 positions matching TRBD1. The CDR3 spans 12 residues. With V trimmed by 4 bases and J by 6 bases, 1 base remained unmatched. Germline V gives CDR1 SEHNR, CDR2 FQNEAQ (reference sequence). Here the CDR3 reads CASSSDRGEQYF. In nucleotides, the CDR3 is TGTGCCAGCAGCTCGGACAGGGGCGAGCAGTACTTC. The whole variable domain, filled in from reference TRBV7-9 and TRBJ2-7, reads DTGVSQNPRHKITKRGQNVTFRCDPISEHNRLYWYRQTLGQGPEFLTYFQNEAQLEKSRLLSDRFSAERPKGSFSTLEIQRTEQGDSAMYLCASSSDRGEQYFGPGTRLTVT.

This chain joins TRBV5-1 and TRBJ1-1; D is ambiguous. Looked up from germline, CDR1 is SGHRS and CDR2 is YFSETQ. The CDR3 loop spans 12 amino acids. Trimming removed 4 bases from V and 4 bases from J, with 8 bases in between. The CDR3 spells CASSVEGTEAFF. The CDR3 DNA follows: TGCGCCAGCAGCGTAGAGGGCACTGAAGCTTTCTTT.

The CDR3 sequence is CASSLTTGTNYGYTF. In nucleotides, the CDR3 is TGTGCCAGCAGCTTGACCACAGGGACTAACTATGGCTACACCTTC. V usage is TRBV7-2 and J usage is TRBJ1-2, with D perhaps TRBD1 (6 bases). V lost 3 bases and J 0 bases, leaving 11 bases between the germline ends. This CDR3 has 15 amino acids. The germline gives CDR1 SGHTA, CDR2 FQGNSA.

The rearrangement links TRBV5-1 to TRBJ2-1, with 10 bases aligning to TRBD2. Germline V gene sequence: CDR1 SGHRS, CDR2 YFSETQ. The length of the CDR3 is 14 residues. V was clipped by 5 bases and J by 8 bases; unmatched bases: 7. Here the CDR3 DNA reads TGCGCCAGCAGGTTCCTAGCGGGGGTCGATGAGCAGTTCTTC. Amino acids: CASRFLAGVDEQFF.

The V gene is TRBV9, the J gene TRBJ1-1; 8 bases map to TRBD1. V gave up 0 bases and J gave up 3 bases; unmatched junction bases: 4. The CDR3 has 15 residues. Germline V gene lookup returns CDR1 SGDLS and CDR2 YYNGEE. The CDR3, as DNA: TGTGCCAGCAGCGTAGCCCCACAGGGGGACACTGAAGCTTTCTTT. It yields the protein CASSVAPQGDTEAFF.

This clone was detected only a few times. CDR3 sequence: CASSLDRLNYGYTF. The CDR3 DNA follows: TGTGCCAGCAGCTTAGACAGGCTTAACTATGGCTACACCTTC. The chain employs TRBV7-9 and TRBJ1-2; D possibly corresponds to TRBD1 (5 bases). The germline V gene has CDR1 SEHNR and CDR2 FQNEAQ (reference sequence). The ends were cut back, 1 base at V and 1 base at J, with 7 bases in the middle. The CDR3 is 14 amino acids.

There are a few counts of this clone. J is TRBJ1-3 and V is TRBV30; D remains unclear. Germline loops: CDR1 GTSNPN, CDR2 SVGIG (reference sequence). The germline V and J ends were trimmed by 3 bases and 0 bases, with 12 bases remaining between them. This CDR3 is 15 amino acids long. CDR3 protein: CAWSQDGSSGNTIYF. In DNA form, the CDR3 reads TGTGCCTGGAGCCAAGACGGGAGCTCTGGAAACACCATATATTTT.

This clone was observed a handful of times. The same CDR3 is also encoded by other DNA sequences in this sample. The rearrangement joins TRBV5-1 to TRBJ1-2, with TRBD1 matching over 7 bases. The CDR3 covers 13 residues. Trimming took 0 bases from V and 8 from J; bases not matched to a gene: 4. The germline V gene has CDR1 SGHRS and CDR2 YFSETQ. The CDR3 sequence is CASSLGQGLGYTF. In DNA, the CDR3 is TGCGCCAGCAGCTTGGGACAGGGCCTCGGCTACACCTTC.

In this sample, this clone turned up a few times. V gene TRBV9 combines with J gene TRBJ1-5, with 8 bases aligning to TRBD1. Trimming removed 7 bases from V and 2 bases from J; junction bases left unmatched: 2. The CDR3 length is 13 residues. CDR1 is SGDLS, CDR2 YYNGEE, per germline. CDR3 sequence reads: CASGQGGNQPQHF. The CDR3, as DNA: TGTGCCAGCGGACAGGGCGGCAATCAGCCCCAGCATTTT.

In its sample, this clone was seen a few times. The V call is TRBV30, the J call TRBJ2-1, with TRBD2 as a possible D gene (7 bases). Germline CDR1 reads GTSNPN; CDR2 reads SVGIG (reference sequence). The CDR3 totals 16 residues. Trimming removed 2 bases from V and 6 bases from J, with 20 bases in between. CDR3 in amino acids: CAWSTSRPGGGNEQFF. The CDR3 nucleotides are TGTGCCTGGAGTACCTCCCGGCCGGGGGGCGGCAATGAGCAGTTCTTC.

V gene TRBV11-3 combines with J gene TRBJ2-3; 8 positions match TRBD1. The germline V gene encodes CDR1 SGHNT and CDR2 YENEEA. V was pared by 4 bases and J by 4 bases, with 7 bases of the junction left unmatched. The CDR3 has 15 residues. CDR3 sequence: CASSSSGQVADTQYF. The CDR3 DNA follows: TGTGCCAGCAGCTCGTCGGGACAGGTGGCAGATACGCAGTATTTT.

The rearrangement links TRBV5-6 to TRBJ1-3; TRBD1 is a possible D gene (5 bases). Trimming removed 5 bases at V and 4 bases at J, with 10 bases between. This CDR3 region has 13 residues. CDR1 and CDR2 from the germline V gene are SGHDT and YYEEEE. CDR3 loop: CASRQVEGNTIYF. CDR3 in DNA: TGTGCCAGCAGACAGGTGGAAGGAAACACCATATATTTT.

The table lists this clone with a few counts. The chain recombines TRBV11-3 with TRBJ2-1; 14 bases match TRBD2. Germline V gives CDR1 SGHNT, CDR2 YENEEA. CDR3 length equals 17 residues. J gave up 5 bases and V 3 bases, and 6 bases lay outside the gene matches. In nucleotides, the CDR3 is TGTGCCAGCAGCTTCCGACTAGCGGGAGGGAAGGACAATGAGCAGTTCTTC. Its translation: CASSFRLAGGKDNEQFF.

V usage is TRBV29-1 and J usage is TRBJ1-4; a possible D gene is TRBD1 (6 bases). The V gene lost 7 bases and the J gene lost 8 bases, with 20 bases spanning the gap. Looked up from germline, CDR1 is SQVTM and CDR2 is ANQGSEA. There are 14 residues in the CDR3. This chain's CDR3 is CSAAKSQGQEKLFF. The CDR3 nucleotides read TGCAGCGCCGCAAAAAGCCAGGGGCAGGAAAAACTGTTTTTT.

The genes are TRBV27 and TRBJ1-2, with 7 bases aligning to TRBD1. Germline V gives CDR1 MNHEY, CDR2 SMNVEV (reference sequence). The CDR3 length is 14 residues. Unmatched junction bases numbered 5, after V lost 7 bases and J lost 0 bases. Here the CDR3 DNA reads TGTGCCAGCATGCCGACAGGGACTAACTATGGCTACACCTTC. Translating it yields CASMPTGTNYGYTF.

The chain links TRBV5-4 to TRBJ2-1, with D uncertain. The germline V gene encodes CDR1 SGHNT and CDR2 YYREEE (reference sequence). CDR3 size: 15 residues. The V gene lost 4 bases and the J gene lost 6 bases, with 17 bases spanning the gap. The DNA of the CDR3 is TGTGCCAGCAGCCCATCCCCAGGAAGATTCAATGAGCAGTTCTTC. Amino acid sequence: CASSPSPGRFNEQFF.

This clone showed up just a few times. The V gene is TRBV5-1, the J gene TRBJ1-1; D perhaps matches TRBD1 (6 bases). The V gene's germline CDR1 is SGHRS and CDR2 YFSETQ. There are 14 residues in the CDR3. Trimming pared 4 bases from V and 2 bases from J, leaving 12 bases between. The CDR3 DNA is TGCGCCAGCAGCCTACAGGGAACCAACACTGAAGCTTTCTTT. Its protein is CASSLQGTNTEAFF.

This clone showed up just a few times. The rearrangement joins TRBV11-2 to TRBJ1-5, with TRBD1 matching over 10 bases. This CDR3 spans 15 amino acids. Per the germline V gene, CDR1 is SGHAT and CDR2 is FQNNGV. With 6 bases clipped from V and 5 bases from J, the junction kept 7 bases outside the gene matches. In nucleotides, the CDR3 is TGTGCCAGCAGTTCGACAGGGGGCAAGCATCAGCCCCAGCATTTT. Protein product: CASSSTGGKHQPQHF.